These 13 T cell receptor beta chains came from one sample sequenced in a study of blood T cell repertoires in COVID-19. Profiling relied on immunoSEQ multiplex PCR, and the TCRdb table lists in-frame clones only, not all of them. The top ten clones hold 4% to 4.5% of a sample with 200,000 to 300,000 clones, 84% of them seen once. Sequenced sample: peripheral blood. The receptors here all came from a man in his 60s with acute or convalescent COVID-19.

This rearrangement joins TRBV5-4 to TRBJ2-1; no definite D call. The germline V gene encodes CDR1 SGHNT and CDR2 YYREEE (reference sequence). The CDR3 is made up of 14 amino acids. The V end was cut by 3 bases, the J end by 7 bases, with 14 bases between. The chain's CDR3 is CASSSRMIGNEQFF. The DNA of the CDR3 is TGTGCCAGCAGCTCCAGGATGATTGGTAATGAGCAGTTCTTC.

This chain uses TRBV3-1 (or the pseudogene TRBV3-2) with TRBJ1-2; D unresolved. V dropped 4 bases and J dropped 5 bases, with 14 bases sitting between them. CDR3 length equals 14 residues. Germline V gene data show CDR1 as LGHDT and CDR2 as YNNKEL (reference sequence). CDR3 in amino acids: CASSPREGRYGYTF. Here the CDR3 DNA reads TGTGCCAGCAGCCCCCGAGAGGGTCGTTATGGCTACACCTTC.

The rearrangement uses TRBV6-5 and TRBJ1-3; D gene unclear. Germline V gene sequence: CDR1 MNHEY, CDR2 SVGAGI. V dropped 2 bases and J dropped 4 bases, with 12 bases sitting between them. CDR3 size: 15 residues. CDR3 protein: CASSYGRNGGNTIYF. CDR3 nucleotide sequence: TGTGCCAGCAGTTACGGGAGGAATGGCGGAAACACCATATATTTT.

J is TRBJ2-4 and V is TRBV9; TRBD2 is a possible D gene (5 bases). The CDR3 totals 15 residues. Germline assignment: CDR1 SGDLS and CDR2 YYNGEE. Trimming pared 4 bases from V and 6 bases from J, leaving 17 bases between. CDR3 in DNA: TGTGCCAGCAGCCCACCTCCCGGGATTGGAAACATTCAGTACTTC. This codes for CASSPPPGIGNIQYF.

The J gene is TRBJ2-6, the V gene TRBV7-9, with 8 bases matching TRBD2. The CDR3 totals 17 residues. Trimming cost V 5 bases and J 2 bases; bases outside gene matches: 8. Germline values: CDR1 SEHNR, CDR2 FQNEAQ (reference sequence). CDR3 nucleotides: TGTGCCAGCAGCCTGGTAGCGGGACCCCCTGGGGCCAACGTCCTGACTTTC. Translated: CASSLVAGPPGANVLTF.

The chain joins TRBV6-2 or TRBV6-3 to TRBJ1-5; D is undetermined. The germline V gene has CDR1 MNHEY and CDR2 SVGEGT. The CDR3 spans 16 residues. Deletions cut 0 bases from V and 6 bases from J, with 15 bases between. The CDR3, as DNA: TGTGCCAGCAGTTACTCGTCTTCGGGGAGAGGTCAGCCCCAGCATTTT. Amino acids: CASSYSSSGRGQPQHF.

This chain joins TRBV6-5 and TRBJ2-5; D call uncertain. Germline values: CDR1 MNHEY, CDR2 SVGAGI. This CDR3 has 14 amino acids. Trimming pared 6 bases from V and 1 base from J, leaving 12 bases between. The CDR3 spells CASRPYRIQETQYF. In nucleotides, the CDR3 is TGTGCCAGCAGACCGTACAGAATCCAAGAGACCCAGTACTTC.

The chain employs TRBV3-1 (or the pseudogene TRBV3-2) and TRBJ2-5; D is perhaps TRBD1 (5 bases). Germline-derived CDR1 and CDR2 are LGHDT and YNNKEL (reference sequence). Trimming shortened V by 0 bases and J by 5 bases, and 16 bases separated the two germline ends. The CDR3 extends over 16 amino acids. The CDR3 spells CASSQDWQGIRETQYF. The CDR3 nucleotides read TGTGCCAGCAGCCAAGACTGGCAGGGAATACGGGAGACCCAGTACTTC.

This clone was seen a few times. The chain carries TRBV11-3 and TRBJ2-7; D is possibly TRBD1 (6 bases). CDR1 is SGHNT, CDR2 YENEEA, per germline. Trimming removed 0 bases from V and 6 bases from J, with 9 bases in between. This CDR3 has 13 amino acids. The CDR3 region has the DNA TGTGCCAGCAGCTTAGAGGGGGCGCGCGAGCAGTACTTC. Amino acid sequence: CASSLEGAREQYF.

The chain has TRBV19 and TRBJ1-5; perhaps TRBD1 as D (5 bases). The V end lost 7 bases, the J end lost 6 bases, and 16 bases lay between the germline ends. CDR1 is LNHDA, CDR2 SQIVND, per germline (reference sequence). This CDR3 is 14 amino acids long. The CDR3 DNA sequence: TGTGCCAGTACTCTCTCGAGGGACTTTCAGCCCCAGCATTTT. Its translation is CASTLSRDFQPQHF.

The chain has TRBV29-1 and TRBJ2-5, with a tentative D call TRBD2 (6 bases). Trimming stripped 4 bases from V and 2 bases from J, with 11 bases between. Germline-derived CDR1 and CDR2 are SQVTM and ANQGSEA. This CDR3 comprises 13 residues. The CDR3 loop reads CSVGLVAQETQYF. In nucleotides, the CDR3 is TGCAGCGTTGGACTAGTTGCTCAAGAGACCCAGTACTTC.

The V gene is TRBV5-4, the J gene TRBJ1-5; no clear D gene. Trimming took 9 bases from V and 4 from J, leaving 20 bases between them. The CDR3 length is 15 residues. Germline CDR1 is SGHNT and CDR2 is YYREEE (reference sequence). CDR3 coding DNA: TGTGCCACCGGGAAGGGCCCCGGAGGTAATCAGCCCCAGCATTTT. It codes for CATGKGPGGNQPQHF.

This clone was seen more than once but under ten times. The chain employs TRBV29-1 and TRBJ1-1; 10 positions match TRBD1. Germline V CDR1 and CDR2: SQVTM, ANQGSEA. This CDR3 has 14 amino acids. The J segment lost 4 bases and the V segment lost 5 bases, leaving 7 bases of the junction unmatched. The CDR3 sequence is CSVRGTGASTEAFF. CDR3 sequence (DNA): TGCAGCGTTCGGGGGACAGGGGCGAGCACTGAAGCTTTCTTT.